A single TCR beta chain is shown here with its context. This record comes from a study of identical twins. TCRdb re-called the 5' RACE reads with MiXCR, one entry per CDR3 protein. Found here are around 960,000 distinct CDR3 sequences, about 12% of them singletons; the top ten hold under 2%. CDR1 MGHRA and CDR2 YSYEKL come from the germline V gene. The CDR3 is 19 residues long. J gave up 1 base and V 4 bases, and 6 bases lay outside the gene matches. These data also featured in a second study, about yellow fever vaccine responses in identical twins. That report adds: Reportedly, the T cell response mounted by twins to vaccine seemed partly convergent, partly personalized.

Sequences were obtained from PBMCs. This receptor was taken from a woman under 30 in good health. The chain couples TRBV4-1 to TRBJ2-6; the match to TRBD2 covers 14 bases. CDR3 in amino acids: CASSLLGLAGGSGANVLTF. The CDR3 nucleotides are TGCGCCAGCAGCCTCCTTGGACTAGCGGGAGGTTCTGGGGCCAACGTCCTGACTTTC.